This TCR beta chain appears in the sequencing data of a study of shared clonotypes between healthy human individuals. From germline, CDR1 is MDHEN and CDR2 SYDVKM. Between the trimmed V and J ends, which lost 4 bases and 0 bases, there was a span of 7 bases. The CDR3 has 14 residues. Sorted subsets were amplified in replicate PCRs using approximately 200 ng DNA, roughly 30,000 T cell genomes. Method: immunoSEQ multiplex PCR; TCRdb's copy keeps in-frame clones and lacks some. The repertoire holds millions of clones, with more than 80% as singletons. The origin of this receptor is a man younger than 35 in good health. The chain uses TRBV28 and TRBJ1-3, with D unresolved. Specimen: naive CD4+ T cells sorted from blood. This sample's subset: CD45RA+ positively selected. The CDR3: CASSSGDSGNTIYF. In DNA, the CDR3 is TGTGCCAGCAGTTCCGGGGACTCTGGAAACACCATATATTTT.